The rows below give T cell receptor beta chains drawn from one sample of a study of cytotoxic CD8 clonotypes in ibrutinib-treated CLL. TCRdb's table, derived via immunoSEQ multiplex PCR, lists solely in-frame clones and lacks some. In the table there are roughly 60,000 clones, about three quarters of which are singletons. The sequencing used PBMCs, collected after 12 months of ibrutinib treatment. The receptors here all came from a human donor with chronic lymphocytic leukemia. CDR3s include the opening cysteine and the closing phenylalanine or tryptophan. The order of the fields is clone size, J gene, D gene, V gene, CDR3 DNA, CDR3 protein. The D gene is left open where the match is weak. The listing skips clone size in some rows; elsewhere it reads once, few, many or a size class.

clone size: -; J gene: TRBJ1-3; D gene: -; V gene: TRBV9; CDR3 DNA: TGTGCCAGCAGCAAACGGACAGACCCGAGCTCTGGAAACACCATATATTTT; CDR3 protein: CASSKRTDPSSGNTIYF
clone size: -; J gene: TRBJ1-2; D gene: -; V gene: TRBV6-7; CDR3 DNA: TGTGCCAGCAGTTATCACGGGAGCTCCTATGGCTACACCTTC; CDR3 protein: CASSYHGSSYGYTF
clone size: few; J gene: TRBJ2-1; D gene: -; V gene: TRBV5-5; CDR3 DNA: TGTGCCAGCAGCTTGTACGGGTACAATGAGCAGTTCTTC; CDR3 protein: CASSLYGYNEQFF
clone size: few; J gene: TRBJ1-1; D gene: TRBD1; V gene: TRBV14; CDR3 DNA: TGTGCCAGCAGCCAAGTGACAGGGCGAACTGAAGCTTTCTTT; CDR3 protein: CASSQVTGRTEAFF
clone size: -; J gene: TRBJ2-2; D gene: -; V gene: TRBV5-1; CDR3 DNA: TGCGCCAGCAGCTTGTTCGGCGCGGGGAATGCGAACACCGGGGAGCTGTTTTTT; CDR3 protein: CASSLFGAGNANTGELFF
clone size: medium-sized; J gene: TRBJ1-1; D gene: -; V gene: TRBV6-5; CDR3 DNA: TGTGCCAGCAGGCCCCTCCTGGGAAGCGGGACTGAAGCTTTCTTT; CDR3 protein: CASRPLLGSGTEAFF
clone size: few; J gene: TRBJ2-1; D gene: TRBD2; V gene: TRBV30; CDR3 DNA: TGTGCCTGGAGTATGCGGGCGGGAGGACCGAGCGAGCAGTTCTTC; CDR3 protein: CAWSMRAGGPSEQFF
clone size: -; J gene: TRBJ2-7; D gene: -; V gene: TRBV7-6; CDR3 DNA: TGTGCCAGCAGCTCGACTCCGGACTACGAGCAGTACTTC; CDR3 protein: CASSSTPDYEQYF
clone size: -; J gene: TRBJ2-5; D gene: -; V gene: TRBV7-2; CDR3 DNA: TGTGCCAGCAGCCCCGCCTCGTACCAAGAGACCCAGTACTTC; CDR3 protein: CASSPASYQETQYF
clone size: few; J gene: TRBJ2-5; D gene: TRBD1; V gene: TRBV5-8; CDR3 DNA: TGTGCCAGCAGCTTCCCCGACAGGGGACAAGAGACCCAGTACTTC; CDR3 protein: CASSFPDRGQETQYF
clone size: -; J gene: TRBJ2-7; D gene: TRBD2; V gene: TRBV11-2; CDR3 DNA: TGTGCCAGCCGAGGACTAGCGGGAGGCCGGGAGCAGTACTTC; CDR3 protein: CASRGLAGGREQYF
clone size: -; J gene: TRBJ2-5; D gene: -; V gene: TRBV6-1; CDR3 DNA: TGTGCCAGCAGTGAAATGACGACGAGCGAGGGGACCCAGTACTTC; CDR3 protein: CASSEMTTSEGTQYF
clone size: once; J gene: TRBJ2-1; D gene: -; V gene: TRBV13; CDR3 DNA: TGTGCCAGCAGCCTCCAGGGGGGCAATGAGCAGTTCTTC; CDR3 protein: CASSLQGGNEQFF
clone size: -; J gene: TRBJ1-5; D gene: -; V gene: TRBV27; CDR3 DNA: TGTGCCAGCAGTTTTACGTCCGGAGAGCCCCAGCATTTT; CDR3 protein: CASSFTSGEPQHF
clone size: -; J gene: TRBJ2-5; D gene: -; V gene: TRBV2; CDR3 DNA: TGTGCCAGTGCGGAGTGGGAGACCCAGTACTTC; CDR3 protein: CASAEWETQYF
clone size: -; J gene: TRBJ2-7; D gene: -; V gene: TRBV28; CDR3 DNA: TGTGCCAGCAGTTTAGCGGGGTTTCCAGCTTACGAGCAGTACTTC; CDR3 protein: CASSLAGFPAYEQYF
clone size: -; J gene: TRBJ2-7; D gene: -; V gene: TRBV7-9; CDR3 DNA: TGTGCCAGCACCACCGGGGACTACGAGCAGTACTTC; CDR3 protein: CASTTGDYEQYF
clone size: -; J gene: TRBJ2-7; D gene: -; V gene: TRBV5-1; CDR3 DNA: TGCGCCAGCAGCCCGCAGGATTCCTACGAGCAGTACTTC; CDR3 protein: CASSPQDSYEQYF
clone size: -; J gene: TRBJ2-7; D gene: -; V gene: TRBV20-1; CDR3 DNA: TGCAGTGCTAGTGAACCCTACGAGCAGTACTTC; CDR3 protein: CSASEPYEQYF
clone size: -; J gene: TRBJ2-7; D gene: -; V gene: TRBV9; CDR3 DNA: TGTGCCAGCAGCATAGGAGACAGAGAAACCTACGAGCAGTACTTC; CDR3 protein: CASSIGDRETYEQYF
clone size: -; J gene: TRBJ2-1; D gene: -; V gene: TRBV9; CDR3 DNA: TGTGCCAGCAGCGTATCAGCCCTAGCGAACAATGAGCAGTTCTTC; CDR3 protein: CASSVSALANNEQFF
clone size: -; J gene: TRBJ1-2; D gene: -; V gene: TRBV6-5; CDR3 DNA: TGTGCCAGCAGGCCAGGGACAAGCACTAACTATGGCTACACCTTC; CDR3 protein: CASRPGTSTNYGYTF
clone size: -; J gene: TRBJ1-1; D gene: -; V gene: TRBV25-1; CDR3 DNA: TGTGCCAGCAGTCCCACCGGGACACTTATAGGGAACACTGAAGCTTTCTTT; CDR3 protein: CASSPTGTLIGNTEAFF
clone size: -; J gene: TRBJ2-7; D gene: TRBD1; V gene: TRBV7-2; CDR3 DNA: TGTGCCAGCAGCTTAAGGCAGGGGGCTTACGAGCAGTACTTC; CDR3 protein: CASSLRQGAYEQYF
clone size: -; J gene: TRBJ2-1; D gene: -; V gene: TRBV5-1; CDR3 DNA: TGCGCCAGCAGCTTGGGGGGACTTGCCAATGAGCAGTTCTTC; CDR3 protein: CASSLGGLANEQFF
clone size: few; J gene: TRBJ1-2; D gene: TRBD1; V gene: TRBV9; CDR3 DNA: TGTGCCAGCAGGGACAGGGCGAGCTATGGCTACACCTTC; CDR3 protein: CASRDRASYGYTF
clone size: once; J gene: TRBJ2-7; D gene: -; V gene: TRBV6-6; CDR3 DNA: TGTGCCAGCAGTCCCGGGGCCCATCAGGGGCAGTACTTC; CDR3 protein: CASSPGAHQGQYF
clone size: -; J gene: TRBJ2-7; D gene: -; V gene: TRBV28; CDR3 DNA: TGTGCCAGCAGTTTAAGGACTGTCCTGGGGGGGCAGTACTTC; CDR3 protein: CASSLRTVLGGQYF
clone size: few; J gene: TRBJ2-3; D gene: TRBD1; V gene: TRBV19; CDR3 DNA: TGTGCCAGTAGTCTCCGACAGGGAACGCAGTATTTT; CDR3 protein: CASSLRQGTQYF
clone size: once; J gene: TRBJ2-7; D gene: -; V gene: TRBV15; CDR3 DNA: TGTGCCACCAGCAGAGCCCAACGGGTCGGCGAGCAGTACTTC; CDR3 protein: CATSRAQRVGEQYF
clone size: -; J gene: TRBJ2-7; D gene: -; V gene: TRBV5-1; CDR3 DNA: TGCGCCAGCAGCTTGGCTTCTGCCTCCTACGAGCAGTACTTC; CDR3 protein: CASSLASASYEQYF
clone size: once; J gene: TRBJ2-1; D gene: -; V gene: TRBV18; CDR3 DNA: TGTGCCAGCTCACCATTTATTCTACGAAGCTCCTACAATGAGCAGTTCTTC; CDR3 protein: CASSPFILRSSYNEQFF
clone size: -; J gene: TRBJ1-5; D gene: -; V gene: TRBV7-2; CDR3 DNA: TGTGCCAGCAGCCCCAACCCCATGGGGCAGCCCCAGCATTTT; CDR3 protein: CASSPNPMGQPQHF
clone size: -; J gene: TRBJ2-7; D gene: -; V gene: TRBV28; CDR3 DNA: TGTGCCAGCAGACACAGGGGAGGCGAGCAGTACTTC; CDR3 protein: CASRHRGGEQYF
clone size: -; J gene: TRBJ2-7; D gene: TRBD1; V gene: TRBV9; CDR3 DNA: TGTGCCAGCAGCCCCCATCTCGGACAGGTAGCCTCAGAATACGAGCAGTACTTC; CDR3 protein: CASSPHLGQVASEYEQYF
clone size: -; J gene: TRBJ2-1; D gene: TRBD2; V gene: TRBV30; CDR3 DNA: TGTGCCTGGAGTTTAGCGGGACGGCAGTTCTTC; CDR3 protein: CAWSLAGRQFF
clone size: -; J gene: TRBJ2-1; D gene: -; V gene: TRBV6-5; CDR3 DNA: TGTGCCAGCAGTTATGAGACTAGTGGCAATGAGCAGTTCTTC; CDR3 protein: CASSYETSGNEQFF
clone size: -; J gene: TRBJ2-5; D gene: TRBD2; V gene: TRBV9; CDR3 DNA: TGTGCCAGCAGCCCACTAGCGGGAGCAGAGACCCAGTACTTC; CDR3 protein: CASSPLAGAETQYF
clone size: -; J gene: TRBJ1-1; D gene: -; V gene: TRBV5-4; CDR3 DNA: TGTGCCAGCAGCTTGGTAGGGGGAAATGAAGCTTTCTTT; CDR3 protein: CASSLVGGNEAFF
clone size: once; J gene: TRBJ1-2; D gene: -; V gene: TRBV11-2; CDR3 DNA: TGTGCCAGCAGCTTAGACCCGGGGAACTATGGCTACACCTTC; CDR3 protein: CASSLDPGNYGYTF
clone size: -; J gene: TRBJ2-1; D gene: TRBD1; V gene: TRBV11-3; CDR3 DNA: TGTGCCAGCAGCTTAGGGGACAGGGGTAATGAGCAGTTCTTC; CDR3 protein: CASSLGDRGNEQFF
clone size: -; J gene: TRBJ2-7; D gene: -; V gene: TRBV5-1; CDR3 DNA: TGCGCCAGCAGCTTGTCACCGACTAGGGGGGGAGAGCAGTACTTC; CDR3 protein: CASSLSPTRGGEQYF
clone size: -; J gene: TRBJ2-1; D gene: TRBD2; V gene: TRBV7-3; CDR3 DNA: TGTGCCAGCTCAATAGCGGGAGTTACTGAGCAGTTCTTC; CDR3 protein: CASSIAGVTEQFF
clone size: -; J gene: TRBJ1-2; D gene: -; V gene: TRBV28; CDR3 DNA: TGTGCCAGCAGTTTAGAAGGGGGGTCCTATGGCTACACCTTC; CDR3 protein: CASSLEGGSYGYTF
clone size: medium-sized; J gene: TRBJ2-7; D gene: TRBD1; V gene: TRBV4-1; CDR3 DNA: TGCGCCAGCAGCCCAGGAAACCGGGACAGGGACCACGAGCAGTACTTC; CDR3 protein: CASSPGNRDRDHEQYF
clone size: -; J gene: TRBJ2-1; D gene: -; V gene: TRBV9; CDR3 DNA: TGTGCCAGCAGCGTAGATCCGGGGTACCCGTCCAATGAGCAGTTCTTC; CDR3 protein: CASSVDPGYPSNEQFF
clone size: -; J gene: TRBJ2-3; D gene: TRBD1; V gene: TRBV27; CDR3 DNA: TGTGCCAGCTCCCGACAGGGGTCAGATACGCAGTATTTT; CDR3 protein: CASSRQGSDTQYF
clone size: -; J gene: TRBJ1-4; D gene: TRBD1; V gene: TRBV4-3; CDR3 DNA: TGCGCCAGCAGCCAGGGGGAGACAGGGGTGGACGAAAAACTGTTTTTT; CDR3 protein: CASSQGETGVDEKLFF
clone size: few; J gene: TRBJ2-1; D gene: -; V gene: TRBV6-7; CDR3 DNA: TGTGCCAGCAGTAACCGGGAAAACTCCTACAATGAGCAGTTCTTC; CDR3 protein: CASSNRENSYNEQFF
clone size: -; J gene: TRBJ1-2; D gene: TRBD1; V gene: TRBV4-1; CDR3 DNA: TGCGCCAGCAGCCAGGGACAGGTTCCCCTCTATGGCTACACCTTC; CDR3 protein: CASSQGQVPLYGYTF
clone size: -; J gene: TRBJ2-1; D gene: -; V gene: TRBV15; CDR3 DNA: TGTGCCACAAAAGGGGGGCTAGCGTTTTCCTACAATGAGCAGTTCTTC; CDR3 protein: CATKGGLAFSYNEQFF
clone size: once; J gene: TRBJ1-1; D gene: -; V gene: TRBV30; CDR3 DNA: TGTGCCCGGAAGGGACGGAGCACTGAAGCTTTCTTT; CDR3 protein: CARKGRSTEAFF
clone size: -; J gene: TRBJ1-4; D gene: -; V gene: TRBV30; CDR3 DNA: TGTGCCTGGACCATCTCCTGGGGAGGAAAACTGTTTTTT; CDR3 protein: CAWTISWGGKLFF
clone size: once; J gene: TRBJ2-7; D gene: TRBD1; V gene: TRBV6-1; CDR3 DNA: TGTGCCAGCAGTGAGACAGGGGCCTACGAGCAGTACTTC; CDR3 protein: CASSETGAYEQYF
clone size: -; J gene: TRBJ1-1; D gene: -; V gene: TRBV6-1; CDR3 DNA: TGTGCCAGCAGTTTAGCGCGGGATACTGAAGCTTTCTTT; CDR3 protein: CASSLARDTEAFF